This is a list of T cell receptor beta chains from one sample in a study of T cell repertoires in ileal Crohn's disease. This table comes from immunoSEQ multiplex PCR, and its TCRdb copy is limited to in-frame clones, with some not included. The sample has about 62,000 clones; around 90% are singletons. Sequences were obtained from ileal tissue. The receptors shown here come from an adult with Crohn's disease. Each CDR3 is given without its conserved first and last residue. Fields, in order: V gene, J gene, D gene, CDR3 protein. D genes are given only for firm matches.

TRBV7-2	TRBJ2-3	TRBD2	ASSLAGLAGSPDTQY
TRBV6-1	TRBJ2-6	.	ASSEMSSGANVLT
TRBV2	TRBJ1-5	TRBD1	ASSDRENQPQH
TRBV2	TRBJ1-1	TRBD1	ASSEVTGGLTEAF
TRBV6-5	TRBJ1-2	TRBD1	ASSYRGSGQSYGYT
TRBV4-1	TRBJ2-5	.	ASSQEGTGQETQY
TRBV6-6	TRBJ2-3	.	ASRPVSDTQY
TRBV28	TRBJ1-5	TRBD1	ASRFPPGTGVNQPQH
TRBV6-4	TRBJ2-2	TRBD1	ASRGQGQGGELF
TRBV5-1	TRBJ1-1	.	ASRPGENTEAF
TRBV5-1	TRBJ1-1	.	ASSLVEKNTEAF
TRBV9	TRBJ2-2	TRBD2	ASSPSGRAILNTGELF
TRBV28	TRBJ2-2	.	ASRTNYQTGELF
TRBV27	TRBJ1-1	TRBD1	ASSSLTGGEEAF
TRBV5-1	TRBJ2-1	.	ASSLEEAEQF
TRBV9	TRBJ2-7	TRBD1	ASSVGVTGLGEQY
TRBV5-8	TRBJ2-6	.	ASSRYSGANVLT
TRBV10-3	TRBJ1-5	TRBD1	AISGTGATQPQH
TRBV15	TRBJ1-1	TRBD1	ATSVRTGTGGNTEAF
TRBV2	TRBJ1-2	.	ASSESPGYGYT
TRBV6-5	TRBJ2-7	TRBD2	ASSRSGRPPYEQY
TRBV19	TRBJ2-2	.	ASSPPRTVTGELF
TRBV6-1	TRBJ1-1	TRBD1	ASRGTGLTEAF
TRBV7-6	TRBJ2-3	.	ASSQDSYTDTQY
TRBV28	TRBJ2-7	.	ASKDTGRRQY
TRBV14	TRBJ1-1	.	ASSHNRGLNTEAF
TRBV4-2	TRBJ1-6	.	ASSRDTGQRNSPLH
TRBV2	TRBJ2-7	TRBD1	ASSQTGTVGEQY